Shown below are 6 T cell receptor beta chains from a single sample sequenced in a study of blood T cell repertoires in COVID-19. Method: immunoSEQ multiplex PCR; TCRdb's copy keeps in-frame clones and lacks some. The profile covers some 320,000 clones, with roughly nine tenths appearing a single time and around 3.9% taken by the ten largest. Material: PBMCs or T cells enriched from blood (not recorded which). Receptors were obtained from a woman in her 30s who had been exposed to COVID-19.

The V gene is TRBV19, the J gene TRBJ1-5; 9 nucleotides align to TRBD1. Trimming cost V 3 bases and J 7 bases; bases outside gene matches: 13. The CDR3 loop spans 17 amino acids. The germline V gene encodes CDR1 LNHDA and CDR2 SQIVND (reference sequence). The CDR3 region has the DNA TGTGCCAGTAGTATTGGCCCGGGACAGGGCAGACGACAGCCCCAGCATTTT. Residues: CASSIGPGQGRRQPQHF.

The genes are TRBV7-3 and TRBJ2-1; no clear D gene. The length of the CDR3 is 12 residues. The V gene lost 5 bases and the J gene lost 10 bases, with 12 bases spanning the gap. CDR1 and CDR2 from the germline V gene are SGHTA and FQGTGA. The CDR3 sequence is CASSTPGREQFF. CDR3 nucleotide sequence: TGTGCCAGCAGCACCCCAGGCAGGGAGCAGTTCTTC. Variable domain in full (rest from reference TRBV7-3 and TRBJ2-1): GAGVSQTPSNKVTEKGKYVELRCDPISGHTALYWYRQSLGQGPEFLIYFQGTGAADDSGLPNDRFFAVRPEGSVSTLKIQRTERGDSAVYLCASSTPGREQFFGPGTRLTVL.

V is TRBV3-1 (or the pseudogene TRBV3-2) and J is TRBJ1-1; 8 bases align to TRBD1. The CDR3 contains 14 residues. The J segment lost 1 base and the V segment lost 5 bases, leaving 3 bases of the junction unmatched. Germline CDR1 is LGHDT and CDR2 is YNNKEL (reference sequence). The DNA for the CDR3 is TGTGCCAGCAGCTACAGGGGGAAGAACACTGAAGCTTTCTTT. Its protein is CASSYRGKNTEAFF.

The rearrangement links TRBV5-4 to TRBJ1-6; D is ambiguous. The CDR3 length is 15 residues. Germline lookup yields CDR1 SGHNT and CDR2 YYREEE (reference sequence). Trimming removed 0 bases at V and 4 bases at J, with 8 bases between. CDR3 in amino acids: CASSLGLQYNSPLHF. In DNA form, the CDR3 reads TGTGCCAGCAGCTTGGGTTTACAGTATAATTCACCCCTCCACTTT.

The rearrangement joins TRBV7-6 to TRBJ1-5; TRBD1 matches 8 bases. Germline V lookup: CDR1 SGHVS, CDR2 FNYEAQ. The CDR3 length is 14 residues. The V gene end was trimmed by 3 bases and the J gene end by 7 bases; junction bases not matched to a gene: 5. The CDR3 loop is CASSLGAGGQPQHF. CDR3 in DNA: TGTGCCAGCAGCTTGGGGGCAGGGGGCCAGCCCCAGCATTTT.

The DNA of the CDR3 is TGTGCCAGTAGTCTTCCTCGGGGGGGAACTGAAGCTTTCTTT. Encoded protein: CASSLPRGGTEAFF. The V call is TRBV19, the J call TRBJ1-1; D is possibly TRBD1 (5 bases). CDR3 length: 14 residues. Trimming took 5 bases from V and 5 from J, leaving 15 bases between them. Germline loops: CDR1 LNHDA, CDR2 SQIVND (reference sequence).